Sequencing of this T cell receptor beta chain was carried out in a study of cytomegalovirus exposure and HLA in healthy donors. Study-level points and caveats: An ancestry cluster, one associated with Asian ancestry, reportedly showed fewer N-insertions than the approximately 670-donor mean in a later analysis.

PCR was performed using 60 Vbeta and 13 Jbeta primers. Data came from immunoSEQ multiplex PCR; TCRdb stores just in-frame clones and leaves some out. Of around 150,000 clones in the sample, approximately 80% were seen once. A note on this clone: The antigen remains undetermined.

There are 16 residues in the CDR3. J was trimmed by 3 bases and V by 5 bases; bases with no gene match: 10. Germline V CDR1 and CDR2: LNHDA, SQIVND (reference sequence). The sequence came from a man under 40 in good health and CMV-seronegative. This rearrangement joins TRBV19 to TRBJ1-1, with TRBD1 matching over 9 bases. The sequencing sample was made of PBMCs. The CDR3 bases are TGTGCCAGTAGTCCCAGGACAGGGGATTTGGACACTGAAGCTTTCTTT. This sequence encodes CASSPRTGDLDTEAFF.